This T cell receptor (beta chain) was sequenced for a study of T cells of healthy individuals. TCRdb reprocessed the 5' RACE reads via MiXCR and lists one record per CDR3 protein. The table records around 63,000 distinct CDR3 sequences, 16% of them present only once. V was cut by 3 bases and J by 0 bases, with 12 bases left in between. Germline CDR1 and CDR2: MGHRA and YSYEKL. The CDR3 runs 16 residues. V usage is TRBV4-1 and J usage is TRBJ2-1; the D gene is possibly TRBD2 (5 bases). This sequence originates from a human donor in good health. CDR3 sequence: CASSQTSGPSYNEQFF. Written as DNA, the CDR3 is TGCGCCAGCAGCCAGACCAGCGGCCCCTCCTACAATGAGCAGTTCTTC.